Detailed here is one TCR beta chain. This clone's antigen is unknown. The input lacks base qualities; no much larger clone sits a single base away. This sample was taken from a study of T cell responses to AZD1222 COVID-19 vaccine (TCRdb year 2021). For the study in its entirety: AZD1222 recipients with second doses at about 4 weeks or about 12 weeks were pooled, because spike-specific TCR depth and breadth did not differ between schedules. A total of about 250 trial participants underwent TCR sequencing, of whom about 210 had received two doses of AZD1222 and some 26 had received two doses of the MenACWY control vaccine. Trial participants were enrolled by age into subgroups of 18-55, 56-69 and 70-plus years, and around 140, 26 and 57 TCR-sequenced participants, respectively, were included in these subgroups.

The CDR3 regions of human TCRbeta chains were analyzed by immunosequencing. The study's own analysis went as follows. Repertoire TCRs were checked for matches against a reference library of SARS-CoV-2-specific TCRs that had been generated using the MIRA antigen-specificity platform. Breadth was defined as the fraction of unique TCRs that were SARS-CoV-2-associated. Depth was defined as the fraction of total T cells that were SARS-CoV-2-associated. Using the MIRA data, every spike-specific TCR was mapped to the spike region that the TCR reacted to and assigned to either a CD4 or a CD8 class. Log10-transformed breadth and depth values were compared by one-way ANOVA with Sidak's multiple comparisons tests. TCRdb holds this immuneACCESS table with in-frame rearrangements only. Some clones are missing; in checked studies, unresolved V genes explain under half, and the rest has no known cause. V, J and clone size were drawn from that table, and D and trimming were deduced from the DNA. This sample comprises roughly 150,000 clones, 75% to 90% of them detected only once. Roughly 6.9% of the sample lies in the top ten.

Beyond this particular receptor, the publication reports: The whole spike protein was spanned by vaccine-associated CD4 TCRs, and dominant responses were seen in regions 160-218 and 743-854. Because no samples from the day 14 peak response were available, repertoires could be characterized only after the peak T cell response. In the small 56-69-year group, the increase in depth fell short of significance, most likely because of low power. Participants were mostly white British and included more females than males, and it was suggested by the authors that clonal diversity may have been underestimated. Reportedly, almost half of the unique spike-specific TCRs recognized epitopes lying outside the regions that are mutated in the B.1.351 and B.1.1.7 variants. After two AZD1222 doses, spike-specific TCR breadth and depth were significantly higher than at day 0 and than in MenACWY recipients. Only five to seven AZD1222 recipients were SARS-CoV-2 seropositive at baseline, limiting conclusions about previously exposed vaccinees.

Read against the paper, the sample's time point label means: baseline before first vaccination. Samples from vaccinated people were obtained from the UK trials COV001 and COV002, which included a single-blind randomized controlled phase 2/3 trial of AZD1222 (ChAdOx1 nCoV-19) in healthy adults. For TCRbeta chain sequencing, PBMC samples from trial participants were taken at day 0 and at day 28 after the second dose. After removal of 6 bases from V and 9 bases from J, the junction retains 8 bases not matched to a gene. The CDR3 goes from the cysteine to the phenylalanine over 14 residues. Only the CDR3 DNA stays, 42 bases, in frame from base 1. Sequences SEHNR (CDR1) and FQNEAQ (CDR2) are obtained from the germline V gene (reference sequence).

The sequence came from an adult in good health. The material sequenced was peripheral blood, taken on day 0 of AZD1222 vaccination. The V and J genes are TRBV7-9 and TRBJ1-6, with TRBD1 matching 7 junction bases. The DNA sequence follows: TGTGCCAGCAGTAATACCGGACAGGTTTCACCCCTCCACTTT. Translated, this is CASSNTGQVSPLHF.